This T cell receptor (beta chain) is drawn from a study of blood T cell repertoires in COVID-19. Across the study: The United States, Italy and Spain provided the acute and convalescent COVID-19 samples. Sample material is recorded as cDNA or gDNA derived from T cells, B-cell-depleted T cells, or PBMCs.

This clone was seen once. Generated by immunoSEQ multiplex PCR, the TCRdb table keeps only in-frame clones and is missing some. The data show roughly 180,000 clones, with 60% to 85% seen just once and 15% to 20% held by the top ten. V shed 1 base, J shed 2 bases, and the junction held 0 bases outside the gene matches. There are 14 residues in the CDR3. The germline CDR1 and CDR2 sequences are SQVTM and ANQGSEA. This chain connects TRBV29-1 to TRBJ2-7, with TRBD2 matching over 12 bases. The receptor was derived from a man aged 55 to 70 with active or convalescent COVID-19. The source material was peripheral blood. The CDR3 loop reads CSVEGLAGAYEQYF. In nucleotides, the CDR3 is TGCAGCGTTGAAGGACTAGCGGGAGCCTACGAGCAGTACTTC.